This passage covers 16 T cell receptor beta chains from one sample sequenced in a study of blood T cell repertoires in COVID-19. Measured with immunoSEQ multiplex PCR; TCRdb has only the in-frame clones, and not every one. This sample yields 200,000 to 250,000 clones, of which 88% are seen a single time; about 3.5% belongs to the top ten. Sequences were obtained from PBMCs or T cells enriched from blood (not recorded which). These receptors all stem from a young woman who had been exposed to COVID-19.

In its sample, this clone was seen once. The gene calls are TRBV15 and TRBJ2-7, with 7 bases aligning to TRBD1. Trimming cost V 3 bases and J 2 bases; bases outside gene matches: 7. CDR1 is LNHNV, CDR2 YYDKDF, per germline (reference sequence). The CDR3 sequence is 15 residues long. The CDR3 region is CATSSGTDLPYEQYF. The CDR3 region has the DNA TGTGCCACCAGCAGTGGGACAGACCTTCCCTACGAGCAGTACTTC.

This clone was observed once. V and J are TRBV5-6 and TRBJ2-5; D possibly corresponds to TRBD1 (6 bases). The V end was cut by 4 bases, the J end by 4 bases, with 14 bases between. Germline V lookup: CDR1 SGHDT, CDR2 YYEEEE. The CDR3 length is 14 residues. CDR3 residues: CASSRGGSGETQYF. The DNA for the CDR3 is TGTGCCAGCAGCCGTGGGGGCTCGGGAGAGACCCAGTACTTC.

The chain couples TRBV5-1 to TRBJ1-5; 9 nucleotides match TRBD1. The CDR3 has 16 residues. The ends lost 4 bases at V and 4 bases at J; junction bases unmatched: 9. CDR1 is SGHRS and CDR2 is YFSETQ in the germline V gene. As DNA, the CDR3 is TGCGCCAGCAGCCCGACCGGGACAGGGATTAATCAGCCCCAGCATTTT. The encoded protein is CASSPTGTGINQPQHF.

The CDR3 DNA reads TGCGCCAGCAGCCAAGAGGGGGCTAGCGGGAGTATGAACCCCGAGCAGTACTTC. Amino acid sequence: CASSQEGASGSMNPEQYF. This chain links TRBV4-1 with TRBJ2-7; 10 bases are a match to TRBD2. The CDR3 spans 18 residues. Germline V gene sequence: CDR1 MGHRA, CDR2 YSYEKL. V lost 0 bases and J lost 6; bases outside the gene matches: 14.

The rearrangement joins TRBV7-9 to TRBJ2-7, with TRBD2 matching 7 bases. The CDR3 consists of 13 residues. From germline, CDR1 is SEHNR and CDR2 FQNEAQ (reference sequence). Germline trimming cut 3 bases from V and 4 bases from J; bases unmatched to any gene: 3. This chain's CDR3 is CASSFGGVYEQYF. CDR3 DNA: TGTGCCAGCAGCTTTGGGGGGGTGTACGAGCAGTACTTC.

V gene TRBV19 combines with J gene TRBJ2-7; 11 bases fit TRBD2. Germline CDR1 is LNHDA and CDR2 is SQIVND (reference sequence). The CDR3 is 14 amino acids. V was clipped by 6 bases and J by 5 bases; unmatched bases: 6. CDR3 in DNA: TGTGCCAGTAGGCTCACTAGCGGGAGAGACGAGCAGTACTTC. It codes for CASRLTSGRDEQYF.

V gene TRBV7-2 combines with J gene TRBJ2-3, with unresolved D. The length of the CDR3 is 13 residues. The germline CDR1 and CDR2 sequences are SGHTA and FQGNSA. Between the trimmed V and J ends, which lost 5 bases and 3 bases, there was a span of 9 bases. CDR3 residues: CASSLSWTDTQYF. Written as DNA, the CDR3 is TGTGCCAGCAGCCTATCTTGGACAGATACGCAGTATTTT.

This clone has just a few counts. The gene calls are TRBV19 and TRBJ2-2, with TRBD2 matching 9 bases. Per the germline V gene, CDR1 is LNHDA and CDR2 is SQIVND (reference sequence). This CDR3 contains 18 residues. V shed 4 bases and J 7 bases; nucleotides not matched to a gene: 16. CDR3 sequence reads: CASSTLRPLAGDVGELFF. CDR3 bases: TGTGCCAGTAGTACTCTACGCCCCTTAGCGGGAGATGTCGGGGAGCTGTTTTTT.

The chain's CDR3 is CASSQFTGQIYSNQPQHF. CDR3 bases: TGCGCCAGCAGCCAATTTACGGGACAGATTTATAGCAATCAGCCCCAGCATTTT. The genes are TRBV4-1 and TRBJ1-5, with TRBD1 matching over 7 bases. The germline gives CDR1 MGHRA, CDR2 YSYEKL. The CDR3 has 18 amino acids. V was pared by 2 bases and J by 0 bases, with 10 bases of the junction left unmatched.

This CDR3 reads CASSPGTGGSEKLFF. CDR3 DNA: TGCGCCAGCAGCCCTGGGACAGGGGGTAGCGAAAAACTGTTTTTT. This rearrangement joins TRBV5-1 to TRBJ1-4; 11 bases match TRBD1. V lost 4 bases, J lost 8 bases, and 7 bases stayed unmatched. The CDR3 runs to 15 residues. The germline V gene encodes CDR1 SGHRS and CDR2 YFSETQ.

This clone was found a few times. This chain connects TRBV10-3 to TRBJ2-7; tentative D call: TRBD1 (5 bases). V lost 2 bases, J lost 6 bases, and 11 bases lay in between. Germline CDR1 reads ENHRY; CDR2 reads SYGVKD. The CDR3 is 13 residues long. Here the CDR3 reads CAISEEQGLEQYF. The DNA for the CDR3 is TGTGCCATCAGTGAGGAGCAGGGCCTCGAGCAGTACTTC.

J is TRBJ2-1 and V is TRBV19, with 7 bases identical to TRBD1. J lost 2 bases, V lost 3 bases, and 7 bases had no gene match. Germline loops: CDR1 LNHDA, CDR2 SQIVND (reference sequence). This CDR3 has 16 residues. The CDR3 loop reads CASSIQTGMPYNEQFF. CDR3 DNA: TGTGCCAGTAGTATTCAGACAGGGATGCCCTACAATGAGCAGTTCTTC.

The chain carries TRBV29-1 and TRBJ2-4; a weak D match, TRBD1 (6 bases). This CDR3 comprises 14 residues. Germline V lookup: CDR1 SQVTM, CDR2 ANQGSEA. V shed 7 bases and J shed 1 base, with 14 bases lying between them. The CDR3 is CSASLTGAKNIQYF. The CDR3 nucleotides read TGCAGCGCCTCCCTCACAGGGGCCAAAAACATTCAGTACTTC.

J is TRBJ1-4 and V is TRBV27; the match to TRBD1 covers 12 bases. Germline CDR1 is MNHEY and CDR2 is SMNVEV (reference sequence). The CDR3 consists of 14 residues. The trim removed 8 bases at V and 8 bases at J, leaving 6 bases unmatched. CDR3 DNA: TGTGCCAGCGCGGGACAGGGGGCTTGGGAAAAACTGTTTTTT. It codes for CASAGQGAWEKLFF.

The genes are TRBV7-9 and TRBJ1-2, with TRBD1 as a possible D gene (6 bases). The CDR3 spans 12 residues. V was trimmed by 1 base and J by 8 bases, leaving 8 bases between them. Germline values: CDR1 SEHNR, CDR2 FQNEAQ (reference sequence). In nucleotides, the CDR3 is TGTGCCAGCAGCTTAGTTGGGGGCGGCTACACCTTC. Translating gives CASSLVGGGYTF.

As regards this clone: The same CDR3 can be traced to other DNA sequences in this sample. The chain carries TRBV30 and TRBJ1-5, with TRBD1 identical over 7 bases. Germline lookup yields CDR1 GTSNPN and CDR2 SVGIG (reference sequence). Losses at the gene ends were 0 bases for V and 6 bases for J; bases not matched to a gene: 2. The CDR3 spans 13 residues. The CDR3 bases are TGTGCCTGGAGTGTCCAGGGGGGTCAGCCCCAGCATTTT. Encoded protein: CAWSVQGGQPQHF.